A selection of T cell receptor beta chains follows, all from one sample in a study of cytomegalovirus exposure and HLA in healthy donors. Only in-frame clones appear in the TCRdb table, and some are missing; sequencing was by immunoSEQ multiplex PCR. The sample includes over 150,000 clones, 80% to 90% of them seen just once. Sample: PBMCs. These receptors were taken from a woman aged 18-29 years in good health and CMV-seronegative. The CDR3 runs from the conserved cysteine through the conserved F or W. The D gene is left open where the match is weak.

v_call: TRBV6-5; j_call: TRBJ2-7; d_call: TRBD2; cdr3_nt: TGTGCCAGCAGTTACTCCATGCTAGCGGGGGGCGAGCAGTACTTC; cdr3_aa: CASSYSMLAGGEQYF
v_call: TRBV5-1; j_call: TRBJ2-3; d_call: TRBD2; cdr3_nt: TGCGCCAGCAGCTTGCTAGCGGGGGGTTCAGATACGCAGTATTTT; cdr3_aa: CASSLLAGGSDTQYF
v_call: TRBV29-1; j_call: TRBJ2-3; d_call: TRBD1; cdr3_nt: TGCAGCGTTGAAGGGGGACAGGGGGGAGATACGCAGTATTTT; cdr3_aa: CSVEGGQGGDTQYF
v_call: TRBV7-9; j_call: TRBJ2-7; d_call: -; cdr3_nt: TGTGCCAGCAGCTCGTCAATAGACGGGGATCCCTACGAGCAGTACTTC; cdr3_aa: CASSSSIDGDPYEQYF
v_call: TRBV14; j_call: TRBJ1-1; d_call: -; cdr3_nt: TGTGCCAGCAGCTCGAGATTACGGAAGGGAGGTGAAGCTTTCTTT; cdr3_aa: CASSSRLRKGGEAFF
v_call: TRBV29-1; j_call: TRBJ1-2; d_call: -; cdr3_nt: TGCAGCGTTGAAGTCAGACTGAACTATGGCTACACCTTC; cdr3_aa: CSVEVRLNYGYTF
v_call: TRBV9; j_call: TRBJ2-7; d_call: -; cdr3_nt: TGTGCCAGCAGCGGACCCGGGTCGATCTACGAGCAGTACTTC; cdr3_aa: CASSGPGSIYEQYF
v_call: TRBV9; j_call: TRBJ2-5; d_call: -; cdr3_nt: TGTGCCAGCAGCGTAGCTCCTCGTGGCTGGGAGACCCAGTACTTC; cdr3_aa: CASSVAPRGWETQYF
v_call: TRBV18; j_call: TRBJ2-3; d_call: -; cdr3_nt: TGTGCCAGCTCACCATTCGGAGGAGGCACAGATACGCAGTATTTT; cdr3_aa: CASSPFGGGTDTQYF
v_call: TRBV2; j_call: TRBJ2-5; d_call: TRBD2; cdr3_nt: TGTGCCAGCACCCGGGGGGGGAAGCAAGAGACCCAGTACTTC; cdr3_aa: CASTRGGKQETQYF
v_call: TRBV6-5; j_call: TRBJ2-5; d_call: TRBD1; cdr3_nt: TGTGCCAGCAGTTACTCAGGGACAGGGGAGACCCAGTACTTC; cdr3_aa: CASSYSGTGETQYF